The T cell receptor (beta chain) described here comes from a study of lymphopenia after photon versus proton radiotherapy. The germline V gene has CDR1 SGHTA and CDR2 FQGNSA. There are 12 residues in the CDR3. V was trimmed by 5 bases and J by 5 bases, leaving 9 bases between them. This table comes from immunoSEQ multiplex PCR, and its TCRdb copy is limited to in-frame clones, with some not included. The sample lists tens of thousands of clones, roughly 89% seen once, with about 50% in the top ten. The sequencing here drew on peripheral blood, taken from a patient treated with proton-based radiotherapy. This chain links TRBV7-2 with TRBJ2-5, with D unclear. This TCR derives from a woman aged 60 to 75 with cholangiocarcinoma. Some clones in this sample may be carry-over from other donors' samples. CDR3 DNA: TGTGCCAGCAGCCTCAGTGGGGAGACCCAGTACTTC. Residues: CASSLSGETQYF.